The rows below give T cell receptor beta chains drawn from one sample of a study of molecular identifiers for immune sequencing clone quantification. MiXCR, run by TCRdb on the PCR reads, gives a single entry per CDR3 protein. The table has over 600,000 distinct CDR3 sequences, nearly 20% seen once. The sample taken for sequencing was naive CD8+ T cells from blood, with Jurkat cell RNA spiked in. The origin of the receptors is a human donor in good health. Some libraries in this study had Jurkat cell RNA spiked in. Both conserved end residues are part of each CDR3. A D gene is named only where the DNA matches it firmly. Rows give clone size only sometimes, using once, few, many, or a class for an expanded clone.

TRBV7-9	many	NA	14	TRBJ2-2	CASSSPSITGELFF	TGTGCCAGCAGCTCACCCTCGATCACCGGGGAGCTGTTTTTT
TRBV4-3	once	NA	16	TRBJ2-7	CASSQDTTGPDYEQYF	TGCGCCAGCAGCCAAGATACTACAGGGCCGGACTACGAGCAGTACTTC
TRBV6-6	NA	TRBD2	14	TRBJ2-1	CASSLAGVDNEQFF	TGTGCCAGCAGCCTAGCGGGAGTAGATAATGAGCAGTTCTTC
TRBV27	many	NA	13	TRBJ1-1	CASNERVETEAFF	TGTGCCAGCAATGAGAGAGTTGAAACTGAAGCTTTCTTT
TRBV27	many	NA	13	TRBJ2-1	CASSFQGSNEQFF	TGTGCCAGCAGTTTTCAGGGGTCCAATGAGCAGTTCTTC
TRBV9	many	NA	15	TRBJ1-3	CASSVDMSSGNTIYF	TGTGCCAGCAGCGTCGACATGAGCTCTGGAAACACCATATATTTT
TRBV7-9	NA	NA	14	TRBJ1-2	CASSLGPGDYGYTF	TGTGCCAGCAGCTTGGGCCCAGGGGATTATGGCTACACCTTC
TRBV7-9	many	NA	13	TRBJ2-2	CASSYPDGGELFF	TGTGCCAGCAGCTATCCAGATGGCGGGGAGCTGTTTTTT
TRBV7-9	many	NA	11	TRBJ2-7	CASSSEEEQYF	TGTGCCAGCAGCTCCGAGGAGGAGCAGTACTTC
TRBV28	NA	TRBD2	15	TRBJ2-1	CASRWTSGMGNEQFF	TGTGCCAGCAGGTGGACTAGCGGGATGGGGAATGAGCAGTTCTTC
TRBV27	NA	NA	15	TRBJ2-3	CASSLNVGSTDTQYF	TGTGCCAGCAGCCTTAACGTGGGAAGCACAGATACGCAGTATTTT
TRBV20-1	once	NA	13	TRBJ2-3	CSARELGTDTQYF	TGCAGTGCTAGAGAACTAGGAACAGATACGCAGTATTTT
TRBV11-2	NA	NA	13	TRBJ2-7	CASSLGYGDEQYF	TGTGCCAGCAGCTTAGGATACGGGGACGAGCAGTACTTC